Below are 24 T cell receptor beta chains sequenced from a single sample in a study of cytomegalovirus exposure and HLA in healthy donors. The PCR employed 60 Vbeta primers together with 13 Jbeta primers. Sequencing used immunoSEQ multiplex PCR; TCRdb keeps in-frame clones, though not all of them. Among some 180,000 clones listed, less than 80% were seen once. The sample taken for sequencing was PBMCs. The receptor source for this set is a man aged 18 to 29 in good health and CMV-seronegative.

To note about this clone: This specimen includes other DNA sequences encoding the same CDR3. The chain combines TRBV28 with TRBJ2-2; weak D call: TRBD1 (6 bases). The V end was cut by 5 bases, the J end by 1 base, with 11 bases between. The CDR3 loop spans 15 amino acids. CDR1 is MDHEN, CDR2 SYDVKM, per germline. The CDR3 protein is CASSPGTLNTGELFF. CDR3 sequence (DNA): TGTGCCAGCAGTCCTGGGACATTGAACACCGGGGAGCTGTTTTTT. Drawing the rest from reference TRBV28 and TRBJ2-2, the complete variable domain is DVKVTQSSRYLVKRTGEKVFLECVQDMDHENMFWYRQDPGLGLRLIYFSYDVKMKEKGDIPEGYSVSREKKERFSLILESASTNQTSMYLCASSPGTLNTGELFFGEGSRLTVL.

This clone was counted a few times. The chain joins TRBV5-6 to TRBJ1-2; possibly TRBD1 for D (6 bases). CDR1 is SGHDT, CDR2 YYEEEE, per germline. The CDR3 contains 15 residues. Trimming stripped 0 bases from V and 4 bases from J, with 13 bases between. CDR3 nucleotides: TGTGCCAGCAGCTTGGAGGCAGGGGTGTCCTATGGCTACACCTTC. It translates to CASSLEAGVSYGYTF.

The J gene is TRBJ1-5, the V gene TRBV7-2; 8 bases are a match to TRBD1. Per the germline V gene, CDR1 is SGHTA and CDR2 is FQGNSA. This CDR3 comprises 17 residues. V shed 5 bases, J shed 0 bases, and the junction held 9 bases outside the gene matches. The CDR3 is CASSPRTGLFSNQPQHF. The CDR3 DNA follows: TGTGCCAGCAGCCCGCGGACAGGGCTTTTTAGCAATCAGCCCCAGCATTTT.

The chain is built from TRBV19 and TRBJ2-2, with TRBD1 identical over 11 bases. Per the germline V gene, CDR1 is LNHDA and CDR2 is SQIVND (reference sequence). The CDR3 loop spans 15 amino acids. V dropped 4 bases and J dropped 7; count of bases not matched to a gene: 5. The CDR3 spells CASSRDRGSVGELFF. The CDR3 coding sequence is TGTGCCAGTAGTAGGGACAGGGGGTCGGTCGGGGAGCTGTTTTTT.

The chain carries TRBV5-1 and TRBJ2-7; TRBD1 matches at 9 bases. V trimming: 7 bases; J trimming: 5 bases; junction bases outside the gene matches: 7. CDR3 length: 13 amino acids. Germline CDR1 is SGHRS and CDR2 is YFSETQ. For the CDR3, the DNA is TGCGCCAGCGGGGGGACAGGGAGACACGAGCAGTACTTC. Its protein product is CASGGTGRHEQYF.

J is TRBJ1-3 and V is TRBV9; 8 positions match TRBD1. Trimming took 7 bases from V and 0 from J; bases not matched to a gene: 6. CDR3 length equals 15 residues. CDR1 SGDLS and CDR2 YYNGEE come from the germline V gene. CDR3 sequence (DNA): TGTGCCAGCGGTACAGGGGGTAGCTCTGGAAACACCATATATTTT. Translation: CASGTGGSSGNTIYF.

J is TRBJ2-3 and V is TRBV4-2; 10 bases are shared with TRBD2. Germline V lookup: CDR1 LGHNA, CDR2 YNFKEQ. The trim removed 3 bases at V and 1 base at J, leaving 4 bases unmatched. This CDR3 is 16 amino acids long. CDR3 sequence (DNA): TGTGCCAGCAGCCAGCCAGCGGGGGGGGGCACAGATACGCAGTATTTT. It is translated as CASSQPAGGGTDTQYF.

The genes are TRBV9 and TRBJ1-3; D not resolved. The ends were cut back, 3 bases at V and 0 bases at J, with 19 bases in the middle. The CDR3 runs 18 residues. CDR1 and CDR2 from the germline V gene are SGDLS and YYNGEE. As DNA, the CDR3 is TGTGCCAGCAGCGCCCCGCTGGGCGGGCGGATCTCTGGAAACACCATATATTTT. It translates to CASSAPLGGRISGNTIYF.

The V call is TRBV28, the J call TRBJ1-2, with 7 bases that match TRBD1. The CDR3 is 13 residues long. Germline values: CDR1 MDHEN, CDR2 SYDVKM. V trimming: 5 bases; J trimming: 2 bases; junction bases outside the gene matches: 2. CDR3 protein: CASSGGQNYGYTF. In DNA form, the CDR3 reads TGTGCCAGCAGTGGGGGACAGAACTATGGCTACACCTTC.

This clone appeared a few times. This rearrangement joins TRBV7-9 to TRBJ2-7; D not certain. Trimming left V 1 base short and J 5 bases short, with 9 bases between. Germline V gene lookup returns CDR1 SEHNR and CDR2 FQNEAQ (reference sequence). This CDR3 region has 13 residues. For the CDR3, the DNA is TGTGCCAGCAGCTTAGAACGGTTGAACGAGCAGTACTTC. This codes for CASSLERLNEQYF.

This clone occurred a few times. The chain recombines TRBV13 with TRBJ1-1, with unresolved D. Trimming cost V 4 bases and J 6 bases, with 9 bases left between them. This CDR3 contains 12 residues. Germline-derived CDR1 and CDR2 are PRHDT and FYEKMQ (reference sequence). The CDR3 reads CASSSRVSEAFF. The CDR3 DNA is TGTGCCAGCAGCTCGAGGGTTTCTGAAGCTTTCTTT. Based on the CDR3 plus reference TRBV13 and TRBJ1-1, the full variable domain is AAGVIQSPRHLIKEKRETATLKCYPIPRHDTVYWYQQGPGQDPQFLISFYEKMQSDKGSIPDRFSAQQFSDYHSELNMSSLELGDSALYFCASSSRVSEAFFGQGTRLTVV.

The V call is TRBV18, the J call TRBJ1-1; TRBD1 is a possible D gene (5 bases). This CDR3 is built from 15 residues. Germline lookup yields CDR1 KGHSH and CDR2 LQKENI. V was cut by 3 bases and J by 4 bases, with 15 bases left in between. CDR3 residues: CASSPAGGVSTEAFF. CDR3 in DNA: TGTGCCAGCTCACCTGCGGGGGGGGTAAGCACTGAAGCTTTCTTT. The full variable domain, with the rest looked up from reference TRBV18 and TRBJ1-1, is NAGVMQNPRHLVRRRGQEARLRCSPMKGHSHVYWYRQLPEEGLKFMVYLQKENIIDESGMPKERFSAEFPKEGPSILRIQQVVRGDSAAYFCASSPAGGVSTEAFFGQGTRLTVV.

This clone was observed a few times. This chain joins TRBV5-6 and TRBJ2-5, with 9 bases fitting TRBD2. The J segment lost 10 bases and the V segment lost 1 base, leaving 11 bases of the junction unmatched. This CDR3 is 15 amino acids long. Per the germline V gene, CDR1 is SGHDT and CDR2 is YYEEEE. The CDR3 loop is CASSLRASGAIVQYF. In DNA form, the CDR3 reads TGTGCCAGCAGCTTGAGAGCTAGCGGGGCGATTGTCCAGTACTTC.

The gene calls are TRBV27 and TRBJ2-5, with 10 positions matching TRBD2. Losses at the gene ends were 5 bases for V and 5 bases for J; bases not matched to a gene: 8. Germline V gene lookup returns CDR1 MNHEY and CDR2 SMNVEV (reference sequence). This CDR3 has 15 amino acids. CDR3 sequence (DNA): TGTGCCAGCAGTCCTAAGCGGGGGGGCCCGGAGACCCAGTACTTC. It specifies CASSPKRGGPETQYF.

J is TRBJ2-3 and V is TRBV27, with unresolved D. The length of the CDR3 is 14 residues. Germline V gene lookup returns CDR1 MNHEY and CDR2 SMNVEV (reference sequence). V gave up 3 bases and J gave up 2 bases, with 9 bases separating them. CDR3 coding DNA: TGTGCCAGCAGTTTCGCAGTGATCACAGATACGCAGTATTTT. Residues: CASSFAVITDTQYF.

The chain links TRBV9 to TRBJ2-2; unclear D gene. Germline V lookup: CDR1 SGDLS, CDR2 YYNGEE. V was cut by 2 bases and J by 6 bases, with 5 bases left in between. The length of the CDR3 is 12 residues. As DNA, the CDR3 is TGTGCCAGCAGCGTCCGTGCCGGGGAGCTGTTTTTT. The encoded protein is CASSVRAGELFF.

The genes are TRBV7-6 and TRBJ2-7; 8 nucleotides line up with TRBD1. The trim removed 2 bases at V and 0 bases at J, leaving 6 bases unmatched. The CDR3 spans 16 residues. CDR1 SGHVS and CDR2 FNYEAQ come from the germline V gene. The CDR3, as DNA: TGTGCCAGCAGCTTACGGGGGACAGGAAGCTCCTACGAGCAGTACTTC. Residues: CASSLRGTGSSYEQYF.

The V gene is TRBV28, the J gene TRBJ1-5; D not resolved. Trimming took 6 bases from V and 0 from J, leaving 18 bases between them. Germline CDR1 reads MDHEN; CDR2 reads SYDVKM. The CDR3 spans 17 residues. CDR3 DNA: TGTGCCAGCAGCATCTTGGCAGGAACATATAGCAATCAGCCCCAGCATTTT. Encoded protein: CASSILAGTYSNQPQHF. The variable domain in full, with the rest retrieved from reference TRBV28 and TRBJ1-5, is DVKVTQSSRYLVKRTGEKVFLECVQDMDHENMFWYRQDPGLGLRLIYFSYDVKMKEKGDIPEGYSVSREKKERFSLILESASTNQTSMYLCASSILAGTYSNQPQHFGDGTRLSIL.

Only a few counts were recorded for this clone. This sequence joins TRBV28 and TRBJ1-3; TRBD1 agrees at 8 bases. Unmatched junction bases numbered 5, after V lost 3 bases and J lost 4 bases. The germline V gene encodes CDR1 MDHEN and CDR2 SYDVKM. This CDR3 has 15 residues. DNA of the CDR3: TGTGCCAGCAGTTTCGGACAGGGCGCCGGAAACACCATATATTTT. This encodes CASSFGQGAGNTIYF.

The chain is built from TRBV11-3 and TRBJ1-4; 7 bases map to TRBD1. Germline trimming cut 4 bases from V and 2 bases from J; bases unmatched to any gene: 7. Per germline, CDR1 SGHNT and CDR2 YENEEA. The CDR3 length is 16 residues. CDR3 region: CASSSNRGRTNEKLFF. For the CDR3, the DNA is TGTGCCAGCAGCTCAAACAGGGGACGGACTAATGAAAAACTGTTTTTT.

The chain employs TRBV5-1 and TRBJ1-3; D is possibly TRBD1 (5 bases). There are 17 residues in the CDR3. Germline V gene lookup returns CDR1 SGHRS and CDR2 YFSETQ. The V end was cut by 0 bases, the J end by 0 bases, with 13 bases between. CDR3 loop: CASSLVQGALSGNTIYF. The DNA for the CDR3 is TGCGCCAGCAGCTTGGTTCAGGGTGCCCTCTCTGGAAACACCATATATTTT.

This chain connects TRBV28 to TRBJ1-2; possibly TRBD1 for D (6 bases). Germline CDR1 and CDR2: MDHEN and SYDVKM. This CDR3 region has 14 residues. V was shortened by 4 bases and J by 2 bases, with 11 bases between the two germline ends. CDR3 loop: CASSWGRTNYGYTF. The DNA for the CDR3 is TGTGCCAGCAGTTGGGGGCGAACGAACTATGGCTACACCTTC.

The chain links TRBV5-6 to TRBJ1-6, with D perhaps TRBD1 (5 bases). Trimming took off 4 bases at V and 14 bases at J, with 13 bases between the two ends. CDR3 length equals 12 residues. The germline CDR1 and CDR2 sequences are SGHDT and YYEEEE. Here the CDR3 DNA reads TGTGCCAGCAGCCCCGGGGGAGCCACCCTCCACTTT. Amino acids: CASSPGGATLHF. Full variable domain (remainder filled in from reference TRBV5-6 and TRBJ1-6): DAGVTQSPTHLIKTRGQQVTLRCSPKSGHDTVSWYQQALGQGPQFIFQYYEEEERQRGNFPDRFSGHQFPNYSSELNVNALLLGDSALYLCASSPGGATLHFGNGTRLTVT.

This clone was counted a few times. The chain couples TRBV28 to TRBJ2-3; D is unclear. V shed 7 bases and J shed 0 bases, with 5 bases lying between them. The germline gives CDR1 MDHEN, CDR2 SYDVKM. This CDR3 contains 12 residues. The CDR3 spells CASTYSTDTQYF. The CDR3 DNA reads TGTGCCAGCACCTACAGCACAGATACGCAGTATTTT. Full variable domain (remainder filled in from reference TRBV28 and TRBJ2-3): DVKVTQSSRYLVKRTGEKVFLECVQDMDHENMFWYRQDPGLGLRLIYFSYDVKMKEKGDIPEGYSVSREKKERFSLILESASTNQTSMYLCASTYSTDTQYFGPGTRLTVL.